This is a list of T cell receptor beta chains from one sample in a study of blood T cell repertoires in COVID-19. This table comes from immunoSEQ multiplex PCR, and its TCRdb copy is limited to in-frame clones, with some not included. The table has over 200,000 clones, 70% to 90% seen once. The sequenced sample was peripheral blood. Source of these receptors: a woman aged 18-30 years who had recovered from COVID-19. Each CDR3 is given with its conserved first and last residue.

V gene: TRBV3-1/TRBV3-2; J gene: TRBJ2-7; CDR3 protein: CASSQSFYEQYF
V gene: TRBV6-5; J gene: TRBJ2-2; CDR3 protein: CATRRGPGELFF
V gene: TRBV4-1; J gene: TRBJ2-1; CDR3 protein: CASSFLDSNNEQFF
V gene: TRBV4-1; J gene: TRBJ2-7; CDR3 protein: CASSQEGLAGLYEQYF
V gene: TRBV30; J gene: TRBJ2-3; CDR3 protein: CAWMAGTSDTQYF
V gene: TRBV7-2; J gene: TRBJ1-5; CDR3 protein: CASSLTGGDQPQHF
V gene: TRBV30; J gene: TRBJ2-5; CDR3 protein: CAWKVRGPQETQYF
V gene: TRBV29-1; J gene: TRBJ2-7; CDR3 protein: CSVVDSGYYEQYF
V gene: TRBV5-6; J gene: TRBJ1-5; CDR3 protein: CASSPPRTGNNQPQHF
V gene: TRBV4-1; J gene: TRBJ2-1; CDR3 protein: CASSQVPSGNNEQFF
V gene: TRBV5-1; J gene: TRBJ1-2; CDR3 protein: CASSGNRAGYTF
V gene: TRBV24-1; J gene: TRBJ2-1; CDR3 protein: CATSPGGGNEQFF
V gene: TRBV5-6; J gene: TRBJ2-2; CDR3 protein: CASSFDPGTGELFF